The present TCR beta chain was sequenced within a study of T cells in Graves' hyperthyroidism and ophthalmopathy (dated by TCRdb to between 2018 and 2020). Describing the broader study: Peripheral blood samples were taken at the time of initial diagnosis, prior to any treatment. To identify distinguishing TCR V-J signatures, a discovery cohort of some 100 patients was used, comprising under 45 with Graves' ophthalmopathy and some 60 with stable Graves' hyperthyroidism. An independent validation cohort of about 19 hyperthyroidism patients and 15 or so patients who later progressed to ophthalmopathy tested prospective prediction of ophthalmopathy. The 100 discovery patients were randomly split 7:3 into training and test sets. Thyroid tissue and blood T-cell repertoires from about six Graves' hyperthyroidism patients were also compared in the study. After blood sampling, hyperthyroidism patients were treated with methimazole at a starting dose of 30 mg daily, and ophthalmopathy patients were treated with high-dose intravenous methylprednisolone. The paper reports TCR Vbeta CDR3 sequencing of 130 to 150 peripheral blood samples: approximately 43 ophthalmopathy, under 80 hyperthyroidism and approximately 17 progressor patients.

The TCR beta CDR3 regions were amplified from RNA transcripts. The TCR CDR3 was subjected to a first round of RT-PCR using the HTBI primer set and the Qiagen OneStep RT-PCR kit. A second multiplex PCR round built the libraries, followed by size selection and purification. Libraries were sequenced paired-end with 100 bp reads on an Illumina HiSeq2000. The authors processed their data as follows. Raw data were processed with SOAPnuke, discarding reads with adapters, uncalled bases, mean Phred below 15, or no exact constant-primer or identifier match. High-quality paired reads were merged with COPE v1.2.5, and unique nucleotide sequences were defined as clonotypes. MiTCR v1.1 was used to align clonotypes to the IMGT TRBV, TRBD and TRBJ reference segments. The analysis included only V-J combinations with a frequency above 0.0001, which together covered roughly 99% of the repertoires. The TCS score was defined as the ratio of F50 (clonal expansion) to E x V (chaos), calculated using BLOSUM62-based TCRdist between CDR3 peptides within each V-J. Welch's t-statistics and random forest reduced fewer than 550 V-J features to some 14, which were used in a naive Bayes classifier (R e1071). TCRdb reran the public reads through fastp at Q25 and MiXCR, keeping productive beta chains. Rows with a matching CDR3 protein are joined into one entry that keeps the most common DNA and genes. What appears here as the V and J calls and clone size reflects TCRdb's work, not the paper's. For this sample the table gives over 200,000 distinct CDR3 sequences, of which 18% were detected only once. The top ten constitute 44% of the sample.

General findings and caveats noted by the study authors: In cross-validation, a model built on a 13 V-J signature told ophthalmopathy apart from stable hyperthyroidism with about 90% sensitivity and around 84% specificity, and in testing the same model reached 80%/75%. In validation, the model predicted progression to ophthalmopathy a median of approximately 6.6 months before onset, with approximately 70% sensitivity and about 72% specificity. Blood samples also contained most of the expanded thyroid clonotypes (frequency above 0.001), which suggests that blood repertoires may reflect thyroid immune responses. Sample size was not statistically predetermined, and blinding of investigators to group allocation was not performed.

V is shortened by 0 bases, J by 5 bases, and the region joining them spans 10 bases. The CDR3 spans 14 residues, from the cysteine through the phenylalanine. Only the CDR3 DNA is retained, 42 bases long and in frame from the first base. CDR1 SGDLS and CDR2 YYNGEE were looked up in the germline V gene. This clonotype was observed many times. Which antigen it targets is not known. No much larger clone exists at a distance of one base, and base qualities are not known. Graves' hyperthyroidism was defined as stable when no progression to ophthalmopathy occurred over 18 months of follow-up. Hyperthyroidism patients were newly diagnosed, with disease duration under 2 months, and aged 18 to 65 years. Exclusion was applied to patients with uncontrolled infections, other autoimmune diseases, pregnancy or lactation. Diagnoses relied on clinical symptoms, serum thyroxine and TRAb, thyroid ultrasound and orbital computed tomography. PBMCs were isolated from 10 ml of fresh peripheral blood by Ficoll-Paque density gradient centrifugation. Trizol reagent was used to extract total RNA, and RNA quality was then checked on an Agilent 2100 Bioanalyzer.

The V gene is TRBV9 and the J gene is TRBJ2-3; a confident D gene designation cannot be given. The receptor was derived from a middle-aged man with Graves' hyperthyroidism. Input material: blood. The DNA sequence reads TGTGCCAGCAGCGTAGCCACTGGTGGAGATACGCAGTATTTT. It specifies CASSVATGGDTQYF.